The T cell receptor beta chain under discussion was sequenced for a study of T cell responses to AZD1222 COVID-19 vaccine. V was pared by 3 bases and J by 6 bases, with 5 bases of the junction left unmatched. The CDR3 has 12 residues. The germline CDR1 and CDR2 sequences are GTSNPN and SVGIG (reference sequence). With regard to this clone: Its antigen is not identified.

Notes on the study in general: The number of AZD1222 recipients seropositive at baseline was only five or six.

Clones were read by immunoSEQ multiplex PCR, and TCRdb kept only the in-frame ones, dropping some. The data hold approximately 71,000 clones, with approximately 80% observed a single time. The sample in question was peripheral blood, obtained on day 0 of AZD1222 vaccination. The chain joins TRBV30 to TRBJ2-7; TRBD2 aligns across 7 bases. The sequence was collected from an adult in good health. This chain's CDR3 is CAWRVGEGEQYF. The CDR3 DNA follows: TGTGCCTGGAGGGTAGGGGAGGGCGAGCAGTACTTC. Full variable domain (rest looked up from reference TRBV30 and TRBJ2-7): SQTIHQWPATLVQPVGSPLSLECTVEGTSNPNLYWYRQAAGRGLQLLFYSVGIGQISSEVPQNLSASRPQDRQFILSSKKLLLSDSGFYLCAWRVGEGEQYFGPGTRLTVT.